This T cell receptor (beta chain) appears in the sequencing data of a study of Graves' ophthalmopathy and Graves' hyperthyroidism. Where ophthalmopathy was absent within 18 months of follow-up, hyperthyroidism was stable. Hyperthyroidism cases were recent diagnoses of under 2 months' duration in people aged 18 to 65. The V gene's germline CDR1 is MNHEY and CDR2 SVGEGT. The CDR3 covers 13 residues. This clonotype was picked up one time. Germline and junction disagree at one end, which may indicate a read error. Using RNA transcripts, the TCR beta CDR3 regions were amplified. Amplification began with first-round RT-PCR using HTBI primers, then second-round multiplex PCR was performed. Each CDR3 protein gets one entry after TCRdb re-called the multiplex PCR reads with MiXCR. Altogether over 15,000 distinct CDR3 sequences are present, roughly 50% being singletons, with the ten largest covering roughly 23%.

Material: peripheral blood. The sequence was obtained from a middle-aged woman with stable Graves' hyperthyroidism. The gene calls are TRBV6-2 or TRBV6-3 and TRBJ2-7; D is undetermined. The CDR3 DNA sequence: TGTGCCAGCAGTCACTCTGGAGCTTTTGAGCAGTACTTC. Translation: CASSHSGAFEQYF.